These 21 T cell receptor beta chains originate from one sample sequenced in a study of radiation and T cells in renal cell carcinoma. Repertoires were generated with immunoSEQ multiplex PCR, while TCRdb's copy carries only in-frame clones and drops some. The data hold just over 95,000 clones, with 75% to 90% observed a single time. Described time point: baseline pretreatment blood. Treatment specified: 15 Gy SBRT to primary tumor, nephrectomy 4 weeks later. The sequenced sample was blood, obtained from a patient whose treatment included radiotherapy and nephrectomy. The receptors derive from a man over 45 with renal cell carcinoma.

This clone has a single count. The V gene is TRBV9, the J gene TRBJ2-3, with 11 bases identical to TRBD2. Per germline, CDR1 SGDLS and CDR2 YYNGEE. The V segment lost 0 bases and the J segment 7 bases; nucleotides outside the gene matches: 4. CDR3 length: 15 amino acids. In nucleotides, the CDR3 is TGTGCCAGCAGCGTAGAGGGACTAGCGGATCATACGCAGTATTTT. Residues: CASSVEGLADHTQYF.

The V gene is TRBV5-1, the J gene TRBJ2-5; 9 bases line up with TRBD1. The V gene's germline CDR1 is SGHRS and CDR2 YFSETQ. V shed 0 bases and J 4 bases; nucleotides not matched to a gene: 1. The CDR3 is made up of 14 amino acids. CDR3 loop: CASSLAGQGETQYF. The DNA of the CDR3 is TGCGCCAGCAGCTTGGCGGGACAGGGAGAGACCCAGTACTTC.

This clone was seen more than once but under ten times. The CDR3 nucleotides read TGTGCCAGCAGTTCGGGGGCCTACAATGAGCAGTTCTTC. Its protein is CASSSGAYNEQFF. The genes are TRBV28 and TRBJ2-1, with a possible D match to TRBD2 (6 bases). The CDR3 consists of 13 residues. Deletions cut 4 bases from V and 2 bases from J, with 6 bases between. Germline CDR1 MDHEN, CDR2 SYDVKM.

The chain employs TRBV4-1 and TRBJ2-2; the match to TRBD1 covers 7 bases. CDR1 and CDR2 (germline): MGHRA, YSYEKL. The CDR3 length is 18 residues. V shed 2 bases, J shed 1 base, and the junction held 10 bases outside the gene matches. The CDR3 sequence is CASSQHGTELLNTGELFF. The CDR3 DNA follows: TGCGCCAGCAGCCAACATGGGACAGAACTATTGAACACCGGGGAGCTGTTTTTT.

The CDR3 is CASSPMGSELNQPQHF. CDR3 nucleotides: TGTGCCAGCTCACCGATGGGGAGTGAGCTAAATCAGCCCCAGCATTTT. The rearrangement links TRBV18 to TRBJ1-5; D gene uncertain. V gave up 3 bases and J gave up 4 bases, with 16 bases separating them. There are 16 residues in the CDR3. Germline loops: CDR1 KGHSH, CDR2 LQKENI. Using reference TRBV18 and TRBJ1-5 for the parts outside the CDR3, the full variable domain is NAGVMQNPRHLVRRRGQEARLRCSPMKGHSHVYWYRQLPEEGLKFMVYLQKENIIDESGMPKERFSAEFPKEGPSILRIQQVVRGDSAAYFCASSPMGSELNQPQHFGDGTRLSIL.

This clone has only a few counts. The rearrangement links TRBV19 to TRBJ1-5, with TRBD1 as a possible D gene (5 bases). V gave up 6 bases and J gave up 1 base, with 10 bases separating them. The CDR3 is 14 amino acids. Germline CDR1 is LNHDA and CDR2 is SQIVND (reference sequence). The CDR3 here is CASRRGGSNQPQHF. The CDR3 nucleotides read TGTGCCAGTAGAAGGGGTGGGAGCAATCAGCCCCAGCATTTT.

V usage is TRBV12-5 and J usage is TRBJ1-1; D might be TRBD1 (6 bases). V lost 5 bases and J lost 4, with 11 bases in between. The V gene's germline CDR1 is LGHNT and CDR2 FRNRAP. This CDR3 spans 13 amino acids. CDR3 protein: CASGLQGSTEAFF. CDR3 nucleotide sequence: TGTGCTAGTGGTCTCCAGGGGAGCACTGAAGCTTTCTTT.

This chain links TRBV4-2 with TRBJ1-4; D is ambiguous. V lost 1 base and J 6 bases, leaving 15 bases between the germline ends. Germline V lookup: CDR1 LGHNA, CDR2 YNFKEQ. This CDR3 contains 16 residues. CDR3 coding DNA: TGTGCCAGCAGCCAAGCTGCGGGGAACCGTGATGAAAAACTGTTTTTT. As protein: CASSQAAGNRDEKLFF.

V and J are TRBV28 and TRBJ2-7, with 8 bases fitting TRBD2. Germline V CDR1 and CDR2: MDHEN, SYDVKM. This CDR3 region has 16 residues. V shed 2 bases and J 0 bases; nucleotides not matched to a gene: 6. CDR3 loop: CASSLGTGGSSYEQYF. CDR3 nucleotide sequence: TGTGCCAGCAGTTTAGGGACGGGAGGGAGCTCCTACGAGCAGTACTTC.

The chain employs TRBV5-6 and TRBJ1-2; 7 nucleotides match TRBD1. The CDR3 is 14 amino acids. V was clipped by 4 bases and J by 1 base; unmatched bases: 4. In germline, CDR1 is SGHDT, CDR2 YYEEEE. CDR3 residues: CASSRDRHNYGYTF. Written as DNA, the CDR3 is TGTGCCAGCAGCCGGGACAGACATAACTATGGCTACACCTTC.

In this sample, this clone turned up once. The V and J genes are TRBV5-1 and TRBJ1-1; a weak D match, TRBD1 (5 bases). There are 15 residues in the CDR3. The germline gives CDR1 SGHRS, CDR2 YFSETQ. V was cut by 1 base and J by 0 bases, with 10 bases left in between. CDR3 sequence: CASSLKGLMNTEAFF. DNA for the CDR3: TGCGCCAGCAGCTTGAAGGGACTCATGAACACTGAAGCTTTCTTT.

The chain joins TRBV9 to TRBJ1-2; D is perhaps TRBD1 (5 bases). The V end lost 4 bases, the J end lost 6 bases, and 19 bases lay between the germline ends. Germline V gene lookup returns CDR1 SGDLS and CDR2 YYNGEE. This CDR3 comprises 15 residues. CDR3 residues: CASSPSGRQGHGYTF. CDR3 DNA: TGTGCCAGCAGCCCCAGTGGGCGGCAGGGCCATGGCTACACCTTC.

V is TRBV7-2 and J is TRBJ2-3; D unclear. The CDR3 length is 12 residues. The germline CDR1 and CDR2 sequences are SGHTA and FQGNSA. With 5 bases removed from V and 1 base from J, the gap between germline ends came to 4 bases. The CDR3 loop is CASSPRTDTQYF. The CDR3 DNA follows: TGTGCCAGCAGCCCGCGCACAGATACGCAGTATTTT.

CDR3 bases: TGTGCCAGCAGTTCCGCGGGACAGTTTAACGGTCAGCCCCAGCATTTT. Its translation: CASSSAGQFNGQPQHF. This chain joins TRBV27 and TRBJ1-5, with 7 bases lining up with TRBD1. Germline trimming cut 4 bases from V and 6 bases from J; bases unmatched to any gene: 12. CDR1 and CDR2 from the germline V gene are MNHEY and SMNVEV (reference sequence). The CDR3 is made up of 16 amino acids.

This sequence joins TRBV27 and TRBJ2-7, with D perhaps matching TRBD2 (5 bases). The CDR3 runs 13 residues. Germline CDR1 is MNHEY and CDR2 is SMNVEV (reference sequence). Trimming took 5 bases from V and 7 from J, leaving 15 bases between them. CDR3 in DNA: TGTGCCAGCAGTCCCGGGATTACCTGGGAGCAGTACTTC. It codes for CASSPGITWEQYF.

This CDR3 is CASSIRGLDGYEQYF. In DNA form, the CDR3 reads TGTGCCAGTAGTATTCGGGGCCTAGATGGCTACGAGCAGTACTTC. The chain employs TRBV19 and TRBJ2-7, with D perhaps matching TRBD1 or TRBD2 (5 bases each). The CDR3 consists of 15 residues. V was cut by 3 bases and J by 3 bases, with 15 bases left in between. Germline CDR1 reads LNHDA; CDR2 reads SQIVND (reference sequence).

This clone came up once. This sequence joins TRBV5-1 and TRBJ1-2, with a possible D match to TRBD1 (5 bases). Per the germline V gene, CDR1 is SGHRS and CDR2 is YFSETQ. V lost 1 base and J lost 4, with 11 bases in between. The CDR3 is 14 residues long. The chain's CDR3 is CASSLRGPAYGYTF. For the CDR3, the DNA is TGCGCCAGCAGCTTGAGGGGCCCAGCCTATGGCTACACCTTC.

This chain joins TRBV7-2 and TRBJ2-2; no firm D call. The V end was cut by 2 bases, the J end by 1 base, with 8 bases between. The CDR3 is 15 amino acids. Germline lookup yields CDR1 SGHTA and CDR2 FQGNSA. The chain's CDR3 is CASSLQLLNTGELFF. The CDR3 nucleotides read TGTGCCAGCAGCTTACAACTGCTGAACACCGGGGAGCTGTTTTTT. Drawing the rest from reference TRBV7-2 and TRBJ2-2, the complete variable domain is GAGVSQSPSNKVTEKGKDVELRCDPISGHTALYWYRQSLGQGLEFLIYFQGNSAPDKSGLPSDRFSAERTGGSVSTLTIQRTQQEDSAVYLCASSLQLLNTGELFFGEGSRLTVL.

V and J are TRBV6-4 and TRBJ1-2, with D possibly TRBD1 on 6 matching bases. This CDR3 is 16 amino acids long. The V gene lost 0 bases and the J gene lost 4 bases, with 15 bases spanning the gap. Germline V gives CDR1 MRHNA, CDR2 SNTAGT. Here the CDR3 DNA reads TGTGCCAGCAGTGACTCGTGGGACACGACGATCTATGGCTACACCTTC. Protein: CASSDSWDTTIYGYTF.

The chain carries TRBV6-5 and TRBJ1-2, with 9 bases aligning to TRBD1. Per germline, CDR1 MNHEY and CDR2 SVGAGI. The CDR3 is 13 residues long. J was trimmed by 8 bases and V by 6 bases; bases with no gene match: 7. CDR3 amino acids: CASSPRTGEGYTF. The CDR3 region has the DNA TGTGCCAGCAGCCCCAGGACAGGGGAAGGCTACACCTTC.

The genes are TRBV11-2 and TRBJ1-5, with D unclear. The CDR3 runs to 15 residues. V was trimmed by 5 bases and J by 0 bases, leaving 11 bases between them. In germline, CDR1 is SGHAT, CDR2 FQNNGV. CDR3 residues: CASSREGNSNQPQHF. The CDR3, as DNA: TGTGCCAGCAGCCGGGAGGGAAATAGCAATCAGCCCCAGCATTTT.